A selection of T cell receptor beta chains follows, all from one sample in a study of blood T cell repertoires in COVID-19. Data came from immunoSEQ multiplex PCR; TCRdb stores just in-frame clones and leaves some out. The data contain 200,000 to 300,000 clones, about 86% of them singletons. Sample: peripheral blood. These receptors originate from a man older than 75 with acute or convalescent COVID-19. Both conserved end residues are part of each CDR3. The order of the fields is J gene, V gene, CDR3 protein.

TRBJ1-3	TRBV6-6	CASCPGGSGNTIYF
TRBJ1-1	TRBV9	CASSVATDNTEAFF
TRBJ2-1	TRBV5-1	CASSLEPGRYNEQFF
TRBJ1-1	TRBV7-9	CASSLVNLANEAFF
TRBJ2-6	TRBV6-2/TRBV6-3	CASSPTGLHSGANVLTF
TRBJ1-5	TRBV11-2	CASSSRTGVDQPQHF
TRBJ2-1	TRBV5-1	CASSLGLTNNEQFF
TRBJ2-7	TRBV19	CASSPTGSGYEQYF
TRBJ2-5	TRBV7-2	CASSPRTGVIGETQYF
TRBJ2-1	TRBV7-6	CASSLILAGEQFF